The subject of this entry is one T cell receptor beta chain. Its antigen remains unidentified. Per-nucleotide qualities are absent, and no much larger clonotype sits a single base away. The source of the sample is a study of a mutant IDH1 vaccine in newly diagnosed glioma (TCRdb year 2021). General notes on the study: Of the approximately 30 treated patients, about 62% were male and around 38% were female, and a mean age of about 37 years was recorded. Prior to enrollment, standard therapy consisting of radiotherapy alone, temozolomide alone, or radiochemotherapy with temozolomide had been administered to patients, with the combination being received by most patients. Peripheral blood was drawn at six visits: V03 (baseline), V05, V07, V10, V12 and V13. Longitudinal TCRB deep sequencing was done for 25 to 30 treated patients, wherever samples were available for exploratory analyses. The research as a whole found: Pseudoprogression seemed to be unrelated to changes in the top peripheral T cell clonotypes found by TCRB sequencing. It was noted by the authors that analyses of patient blood samples could not be reproduced owing to sample limitations. Availability determined which PBMC samples were chosen for TCRB deep sequencing. Vaccine-induced immune responses across multiple MHC alleles were detected in 80% to 95% of patients.

The library came from the immunoSEQ multiplex PCR assay. Rearranged TCR beta chain sequences were amplified with the hsTCRB Kit following the manufacturer's protocol. Sequencing of TCRB libraries was carried out on an Illumina MiSeq. The original pipeline was this. Demultiplexing, trimming and gene mapping were performed with the kit vendor's proprietary platform. Sourced from immuneACCESS, this table was stored by TCRdb with only in-frame sequences that have V and J called. A share of the clones is absent; for the studies checked, an unresolved V gene accounts for under half, and the remainder has no known explanation. The V and J calls and clone size are taken from that table; D and trimming were inferred from the DNA. The sample yields 59,000 or so clones; approximately 92% were counted once. The ten largest make up approximately 2.4% of the sample. The CDR3 contains 16 residues, cysteine and phenylalanine counted. The kept DNA is CDR3 alone, 48 bases in frame from the first base. For CDR1 and CDR2, the germline V gene lists LGHNA and YNFKEQ. Relative to germline, V is missing 0 bases and J is missing 1 base, with 3 bases of the junction outside any gene match.

Read against the paper, the sample's time point label means: baseline, week 1 (first vaccination visit). In the paper's terms, the treatment or condition label means: pre-vaccination baseline after standard-of-care therapy. Donors had newly diagnosed WHO grade 3 or 4 IDH1-mutant astrocytomas with loss of nuclear ATRX. The samples were drawn from NOA16, a multicentre, single-arm, open-label phase I trial in Germany that tested a mutant IDH1 peptide vaccine in humans for the first time. For immunogenicity testing, the blood drawn at visit V03 was used as the baseline sample. Genomic DNA for TCRB sequencing was extracted from EDTA blood using the DNeasy Blood and Tissue Kit.

The specimen was PBMCs, collected from a glioma patient treated with radiotherapy, temozolomide or both. The sequence is built from TRBV4-2 and TRBJ2-7; a stretch of 10 junction bases matches TRBD2. This TCR derives from a middle-aged man with glioma. CDR3 region: CASSQDVLAGSYEQYF. The sequence in DNA is TGTGCCAGCAGCCAAGATGTACTAGCGGGGTCCTACGAGCAGTACTTC.